The 9 T cell receptor beta chains below all came from one sample that was sequenced in a study of OX40 agonist ivuxolimab in advanced cancers. The data were produced by immunoSEQ multiplex PCR, yet TCRdb's version contains in-frame clones alone and is incomplete. The table has about 90,000 clones, about nine tenths seen once. Here the sequenced sample was CD4+ or CD8+ T cells sorted from blood, taken in a trial of the OX40 agonist ivuxolimab. Receptors originate from an adult with an advanced solid tumor such as melanoma, head and neck, liver or kidney cancer.

The chain links TRBV2 to TRBJ1-5; D ambiguous. The length of the CDR3 is 15 residues. Per the germline V gene, CDR1 is SNHLY and CDR2 is FYNNEI. V lost 3 bases and J lost 0, with 9 bases in between. Here the CDR3 reads CASSELGYSNQPQHF. CDR3 bases: TGTGCCAGCAGTGAGTTAGGCTATAGCAATCAGCCCCAGCATTTT.

The V call is TRBV11-2, the J call TRBJ2-7; no firm D call. Germline V gene sequence: CDR1 SGHAT, CDR2 FQNNGV. This CDR3 spans 15 amino acids. Trimming shortened V by 0 bases and J by 2 bases, and 11 bases separated the two germline ends. The CDR3 DNA follows: TGTGCCAGCAGCTTAGACCACGTTATCGCCTACGAGCAGTACTTC. Its protein product is CASSLDHVIAYEQYF.

The genes are TRBV19 and TRBJ2-7; 10 bases are shared with TRBD1. Germline trimming cut 6 bases from V and 5 bases from J; bases unmatched to any gene: 4. The germline CDR1 and CDR2 sequences are LNHDA and SQIVND (reference sequence). CDR3 size: 13 residues. The CDR3 here is CASSRTGGDEQYF. The CDR3 bases are TGTGCCAGTAGCCGGACAGGGGGGGACGAGCAGTACTTC. Drawing the rest from reference TRBV19 and TRBJ2-7, the complete variable domain is DGGITQSPKYLFRKEGQNVTLSCEQNLNHDAMYWYRQDPGQGLRLIYYSQIVNDFQKGDIAEGYSVSREKKESFPLTVTSAQKNPTAFYLCASSRTGGDEQYFGPGTRLTVT.

The table lists this clone with a count of one. J is TRBJ1-1 and V is TRBV27; possible D gene TRBD1, 5 bases. Trimming took off 0 bases at V and 0 bases at J, with 11 bases between the two ends. Germline values: CDR1 MNHEY, CDR2 SMNVEV (reference sequence). The CDR3 consists of 16 residues. The CDR3 loop is CASSLSSGRVNTEAFF. CDR3 sequence (DNA): TGTGCCAGCAGTTTATCGAGTGGCAGGGTGAACACTGAAGCTTTCTTT.

The gene calls are TRBV12-2 and TRBJ2-1; the D call in the table, TRBD2, was not verified against the DNA. TRBV12-2 is a known pseudogene. The CDR3 length is 16 residues. CDR3 DNA sequence: TGTGCAAGTCGCTTTTTAGCGGGAGACTCCTACAATGAGCAGTTCTTC. Amino acids: CASRFLAGDSYNEQFF.

The V and J genes are TRBV27 and TRBJ2-7; TRBD1 aligns across 9 bases. Per the germline V gene, CDR1 is MNHEY and CDR2 is SMNVEV (reference sequence). J lost 5 bases, V lost 3 bases, and 2 bases had no gene match. The CDR3 is made up of 13 amino acids. In nucleotides, the CDR3 is TGTGCCAGCAGTTTGGACAGGGGCCACGAGCAGTACTTC. Translating gives CASSLDRGHEQYF.

This sequence joins TRBV30 and TRBJ1-4, with D unclear. Germline V gene sequence: CDR1 GTSNPN, CDR2 SVGIG (reference sequence). The CDR3 consists of 14 residues. Trimming pared 2 bases from V and 3 bases from J, leaving 10 bases between. The CDR3 reads CAWSLTPSNEKLFF. The CDR3 bases are TGTGCCTGGAGTCTTACTCCTTCTAATGAAAAACTGTTTTTT.

This clone showed up many times. The chain carries TRBV6-1 and TRBJ2-7; D assignment may be TRBD1 or TRBD2 (5 bases each). V lost 4 bases and J lost 0, with 13 bases in between. The germline V gene has CDR1 MNHNS and CDR2 SASEGT. This CDR3 has 15 amino acids. The CDR3 is CASSVPRDGSYEQYF. The CDR3 DNA reads as TGTGCCAGCAGTGTTCCCCGGGACGGCTCCTACGAGCAGTACTTC.

This clone was counted once. The CDR3 region has the DNA TGTGCCAGCGGATGGACAGGGTCACGCGAGCAGTACTTC. Its translation is CASGWTGSREQYF. This chain links TRBV27 with TRBJ2-7; TRBD1 agrees at 8 bases. There are 13 residues in the CDR3. Germline assignment: CDR1 MNHEY and CDR2 SMNVEV (reference sequence). V gave up 8 bases and J gave up 6 bases; unmatched junction bases: 9.